This entry lists 22 T cell receptor beta chains sequenced from one sample in a study of regulatory T cells in long-lasting Graves disease (TCRdb year 2021). The time point label corresponds to: newly diagnosed GD, antithyroid drugs for less than 3 months. RNA was extracted from PBMCs in TRIzol for both TCR sequencing and RNA sequencing. The receptor library was made with multiplex PCR. The instrument given in TCRdb is Illumina HiSeq 4000. CDR3 regions were amplified by Arm-PCR with iRepertoire HTBI primers to construct TCR beta libraries. TCRdb passed the public sequencing reads through fastp at Q25 and MiXCR, retaining productive beta sequences. Duplicate CDR3 protein sequences are folded into a single record with the most common DNA and genes. Within this sample are fewer than 400,000 distinct CDR3 sequences, with under 20% of them counted one time only. The ten biggest clones cover around 36% of the sample.

The sequenced sample was peripheral blood mononuclear cells (PBMCs), obtained at new diagnosis, from a patient treated with antithyroid drugs. All receptors come from a female donor with Graves disease.

The rearrangement uses TRBV19 and TRBJ1-6; no reliable D call. V lost 6 bases and J 4 bases, leaving 10 bases between the germline ends. The CDR3 is 14 residues long. CDR1 LNHDA and CDR2 SQIVND come from the germline V gene (reference sequence). The CDR3 DNA reads as TGTGCCAGTAGCTGGGATTCATATAATTCACCCCTCCACTTT. Amino acid sequence: CASSWDSYNSPLHF.

In the case of this clonotype: Possible read error: a much larger clone is one base away. This chain uses TRBV12-5 with TRBJ2-7; 11 bases match TRBD2. Trimming at V came to 6 bases and at J to 7 bases, leaving 14 bases not matched to a gene. Germline CDR1 LGHNT, CDR2 FRNRAP. The CDR3 totals 16 residues. The CDR3 is CASGPLPSGRHNEQYF. The CDR3 DNA follows: TGTGCTAGTGGCCCCCTCCCTAGCGGGAGGCACAATGAGCAGTACTTC.

Many counts were recorded for this clonotype. The rearrangement joins TRBV14 to TRBJ2-1; tentative D call: TRBD2 (6 bases). This CDR3 comprises 15 residues. With 1 base removed from V and 4 bases from J, the gap between germline ends came to 11 bases. Germline CDR1 is SGHDN and CDR2 is FVKESK. Written as DNA, the CDR3 is TGTGCCAGCAGCCAAGGGAGGGGTCAATACAATGAGCAGTTCTTC. Residues: CASSQGRGQYNEQFF. Complete variable domain (other parts from reference TRBV14 and TRBJ2-1): EAGVTQFPSHSVIEKGQTVTLRCDPISGHDNLYWYRRVMGKEIKFLLHFVKESKQDESGMPNNRFLAERTGGTYSTLKVQPAELEDSGVYFCASSQGRGQYNEQFFGPGTRLTVL.

This clonotype was seen repeatedly, ten times or more. The V gene is TRBV2, the J gene TRBJ2-7, with 8 bases aligning to TRBD1. The V and J ends lost 7 bases and 0 bases, in that order; junction bases with no gene match: 5. The CDR3 spans 14 residues. The germline gives CDR1 SNHLY, CDR2 FYNNEI. CDR3 amino acids: CASNRDRSSYEQYF. The CDR3 DNA follows: TGTGCCAGCAACCGGGACAGGAGCTCCTACGAGCAGTACTTC.

This clonotype was observed at least ten times. The chain joins TRBV7-9 to TRBJ2-5; 7 positions match TRBD2. The CDR3 consists of 15 residues. V shed 5 bases, J shed 0 bases, and the junction held 6 bases outside the gene matches. Per germline, CDR1 SEHNR and CDR2 FQNEAQ (reference sequence). CDR3 bases: TGTGCCAGCAGCCCGGGGCGGGAGCACCAAGAGACCCAGTACTTC. Protein product: CASSPGREHQETQYF.

This clonotype occurred a few times. The V call is TRBV20-1, the J call TRBJ2-2; D unclear. The germline gives CDR1 DFQATT, CDR2 SNEGSKA (reference sequence). With 6 bases removed from V and 1 base from J, the gap between germline ends came to 15 bases. This CDR3 region has 15 residues. CDR3 nucleotides: TGCAGTGCCCCCCCGCCAGGTCGGAACACCGGGGAGCTGTTTTTT. It specifies CSAPPPGRNTGELFF.

The chain is built from TRBV25-1 and TRBJ2-6; D could derive from TRBD1 or TRBD2 (6 bases each). The V end lost 8 bases, the J end lost 3 bases, and 11 bases lay between the germline ends. The CDR3 extends over 14 amino acids. Germline-derived CDR1 and CDR2 are MGHDK and SYGVNS. The CDR3 coding sequence is TGTGCCAGCTTGGGGGGCTTTGGGGCCAACGTCCTGACTTTC. Translating it yields CASLGGFGANVLTF.

The V gene is TRBV9, the J gene TRBJ2-5; D gene uncertain. Trimming shortened V by 2 bases and J by 2 bases, and 7 bases separated the two germline ends. The CDR3 contains 13 residues. CDR1 and CDR2 (germline): SGDLS, YYNGEE. CDR3 sequence (DNA): TGTGCCAGCAGCGTCGGCAGACAAGAGACCCAGTACTTC. Translation: CASSVGRQETQYF.

The chain recombines TRBV4-1 with TRBJ2-7; a weak D match, TRBD2 (6 bases). The CDR3 has 16 amino acids. Deletions cut 0 bases from V and 2 bases from J, with 14 bases between. From germline, CDR1 is MGHRA and CDR2 YSYEKL. CDR3 amino acids: CASSQEEGGGPYEQYF. The CDR3 DNA reads TGCGCCAGCAGCCAAGAGGAGGGAGGCGGGCCCTACGAGCAGTACTTC.

This clonotype has ten or more counts. This chain links TRBV19 with TRBJ1-2, with D tentatively TRBD1 (5 bases). Trimming took 9 bases from V and 3 from J, leaving 20 bases between them. The CDR3 length is 15 residues. CDR1 is LNHDA, CDR2 SQIVND, per germline (reference sequence). CDR3 protein: CASAQATGADYGYTF. The CDR3 region has the DNA TGTGCCAGCGCTCAGGCGACCGGGGCAGACTATGGCTACACCTTC.

This clonotype was observed at least ten times. The V call is TRBV10-2, the J call TRBJ2-1; 8 bases are a match to TRBD1. The trim removed 8 bases at V and 10 bases at J, leaving 10 bases unmatched. The CDR3 has 13 amino acids. Germline V gene lookup returns CDR1 WSHSY and CDR2 SAAADI. The CDR3 region is CASLTGATREQFF. As DNA, the CDR3 is TGCGCCAGCTTGACAGGGGCTACGAGGGAGCAGTTCTTC.

The chain has TRBV30 and TRBJ2-3, with 9 bases fitting TRBD1. Germline CDR1 and CDR2: GTSNPN and SVGIG (reference sequence). The V segment lost 4 bases and the J segment 1 base; nucleotides outside the gene matches: 6. This CDR3 is 15 amino acids long. The CDR3 bases are TGTGCCTGGAACCGCCGGGACAGGGGCACAGATACGCAGTATTTT. The encoded protein is CAWNRRDRGTDTQYF.

This clonotype was counted many times. The rearrangement joins TRBV12-3 or TRBV12-4 to TRBJ2-1; 8 nucleotides agree with TRBD1. This CDR3 contains 13 residues. Trimming at V came to 5 bases and at J to 9 bases, leaving 6 bases not matched to a gene. CDR3 coding DNA: TGTGCCAGCAGTACAGGGGGAGTTAGTGAGCAGTTCTTC. Translating gives CASSTGGVSEQFF.

This clonotype occurred many times. This chain connects TRBV7-9 to TRBJ2-1; a possible D gene is TRBD2 (5 bases). The germline V gene has CDR1 SEHNR and CDR2 FQNEAQ (reference sequence). V lost 0 bases, J lost 3 bases, and 15 bases lay in between. There are 17 residues in the CDR3. CDR3 sequence (DNA): TGTGCCAGCAGCTTAGCGTCCGGCGGGCGTATCTACAATGAGCAGTTCTTC. Translation gives CASSLASGGRIYNEQFF.

This clonotype was seen a handful of times. A much larger clonotype is one base distant, so this may be a read error. The chain has TRBV12-3 or TRBV12-4 and TRBJ2-2; D assignment may be TRBD1 or TRBD2 (5 bases each). The CDR3 length is 15 residues. V was clipped by 3 bases and J by 0 bases, with 8 bases between them. The CDR3 bases are TGTGCCAGCAGTTTCCCGGGACCGAACACCGGGGAGCTGTTTTTT. Protein product: CASSFPGPNTGELFF.

The sample holds many counts of this clonotype. This chain connects TRBV27 to TRBJ2-3; D is perhaps TRBD1 (6 bases). The CDR3 runs to 12 residues. Germline CDR1 and CDR2: MNHEY and SMNVEV (reference sequence). The V end lost 5 bases, the J end lost 8 bases, and 11 bases lay between the germline ends. CDR3 nucleotide sequence: TGTGCCAGCAGTCTGGAAGGGGGTACGCAGTATTTT. The encoded protein is CASSLEGGTQYF.

The V gene is TRBV6-1, the J gene TRBJ2-5; D ambiguous. Germline CDR1 MNHNS, CDR2 SASEGT. The V end lost 6 bases, the J end lost 3 bases, and 14 bases lay between the germline ends. The CDR3 runs 14 residues. CDR3 amino acids: CASSPDLIEETQYF. CDR3 DNA: TGTGCCAGCAGCCCAGACCTTATAGAAGAGACCCAGTACTTC.

J is TRBJ2-5 and V is TRBV7-9; 9 positions match TRBD2. The germline gives CDR1 SEHNR, CDR2 FQNEAQ (reference sequence). With V trimmed by 2 bases and J by 2 bases, 9 bases remained unmatched. The CDR3 is made up of 17 amino acids. The CDR3 DNA sequence: TGTGCCAGCAGCTTACGTATGGGTCTAGCGGGGCAAGAGACCCAGTACTTC. This gives the protein CASSLRMGLAGQETQYF.

This clonotype was seen many times. This rearrangement joins TRBV12-3 or TRBV12-4 to TRBJ1-5, with 9 bases lining up with TRBD1. The CDR3 extends over 19 amino acids. With 2 bases clipped from V and 4 bases from J, the junction kept 15 bases outside the gene matches. CDR3 DNA: TGTGCCAGCAGTTTAAAGATTGTGGACAGGGGAAATTCTAATCAGCCCCAGCATTTT. It yields the protein CASSLKIVDRGNSNQPQHF.

This clonotype was observed at least ten times. One end of the junction does not line up with germline, which may come from a read error. The chain combines TRBV7-9 with TRBJ2-5, with D possibly being TRBD1 or TRBD2 (5 bases each). Germline CDR1 reads SEHNR; CDR2 reads FQNEAQ (reference sequence). The CDR3 runs 14 residues. The CDR3 nucleotides read TGTGCCAGCAGTTTAGCACAGGAGGAGGAGACCCAGTACTTC. Translated, it gives CASSLAQEEETQYF. The whole variable domain, filled in from reference TRBV7-9 and TRBJ2-5, reads DTGVSQNPRHKITKRGQNVTFRCDPISEHNRLYWYRQTLGQGPEFLTYFQNEAQLEKSRLLSDRFSAERPKGSFSTLEIQRTEQGDSAMYLCASSLAQEEETQYFGPGTRLLVL.

This clonotype appeared many times. The chain recombines TRBV5-5 with TRBJ2-3; the D gene is possibly TRBD2 (6 bases). CDR3 length: 15 amino acids. Germline-derived CDR1 and CDR2 are SGHKS and YYEKEE (reference sequence). Trimming cost V 3 bases and J 0 bases, with 11 bases left between them. The CDR3 protein is CASSSGLISTDTQYF. The CDR3 region has the DNA TGTGCCAGCAGCTCGGGACTGATTAGCACAGATACGCAGTATTTT.

This clonotype has only a few counts. The rearrangement links TRBV5-4 to TRBJ2-3; maybe TRBD2 (5 bases). The CDR3 covers 15 residues. Germline CDR1 and CDR2: SGHNT and YYREEE (reference sequence). Trimming left V 0 bases short and J 2 bases short, with 10 bases between. CDR3: CASSLAALVTDTQYF. In nucleotides, the CDR3 is TGTGCCAGCAGCTTGGCCGCACTAGTCACAGATACGCAGTATTTT.